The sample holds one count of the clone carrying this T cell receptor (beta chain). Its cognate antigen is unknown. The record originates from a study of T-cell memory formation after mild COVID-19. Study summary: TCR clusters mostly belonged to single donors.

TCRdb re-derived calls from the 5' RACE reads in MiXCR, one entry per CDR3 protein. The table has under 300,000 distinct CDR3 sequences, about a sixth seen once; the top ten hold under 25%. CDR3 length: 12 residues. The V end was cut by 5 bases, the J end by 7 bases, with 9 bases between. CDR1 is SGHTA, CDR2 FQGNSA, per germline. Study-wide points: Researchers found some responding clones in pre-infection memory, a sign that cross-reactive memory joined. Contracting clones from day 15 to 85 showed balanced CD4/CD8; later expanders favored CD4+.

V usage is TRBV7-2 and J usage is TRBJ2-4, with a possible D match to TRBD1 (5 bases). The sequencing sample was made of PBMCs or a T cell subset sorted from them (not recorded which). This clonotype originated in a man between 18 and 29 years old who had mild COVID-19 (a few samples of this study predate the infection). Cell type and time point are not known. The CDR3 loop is CASSKGQNIQYF. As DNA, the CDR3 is TGTGCCAGCAGCAAGGGGCAGAACATTCAGTACTTC.